This T cell receptor (beta chain) originates from a study of CD8 T cells in ankylosing spondylitis. Between the trimmed V and J ends, which lost 6 bases and 1 base, there was a span of 13 bases. This CDR3 is built from 14 residues. Germline V gene sequence: CDR1 SGHKS, CDR2 YYEKEE (reference sequence). Points from the study as a whole: The clones that were linked to disease were reported to be significantly enriched in matched synovial fluid samples from ankylosing spondylitis patients. Typical of ankylosing spondylitis blood, it appeared, was a TCR beta motif of under 10 highly homologous variants.

This clonotype was recorded many times. Its target is not known. One entry per CDR3 protein results from TCRdb running MiXCR on the 5' RACE reads. Among 250,000 to 400,000 distinct CDR3 sequences listed, roughly 10% were seen once. V gene TRBV5-5 combines with J gene TRBJ2-5; D is ambiguous. Input material: blood, either unsorted or a sorted T cell fraction (not recorded which). The origin of this receptor is a female donor with ankylosing spondylitis or in good health (not recorded which). The CDR3 here is CASNPTSSQETQYF. CDR3 nucleotides: TGTGCCAGCAACCCTACGAGTTCCCAAGAGACCCAGTACTTC.